The 13 T cell receptor beta chains given below trace back to one sample, sequenced in a study of blood T cell repertoires in COVID-19. Sequencing used immunoSEQ multiplex PCR; TCRdb keeps in-frame clones, though not all of them. The data hold about 170,000 clones, with more than 75% observed a single time. The sequenced sample was peripheral blood. The receptors were sampled from a man younger than 35 with COVID-19, enrolled during active disease.

The chain couples TRBV7-9 to TRBJ2-7; D uncertain. Germline CDR1 SEHNR, CDR2 FQNEAQ (reference sequence). Trimming pared 3 bases from V and 4 bases from J, leaving 4 bases between. CDR3 length: 11 amino acids. CDR3 region: CASSFRYEQYF. In DNA, the CDR3 is TGTGCCAGCAGCTTCAGGTACGAGCAGTACTTC.

The V gene is TRBV29-1, the J gene TRBJ2-1; weak D call: TRBD2 (6 bases). The CDR3 length is 14 residues. Germline lookup yields CDR1 SQVTM and CDR2 ANQGSEA. Trimming left V 3 bases short and J 7 bases short, with 16 bases between. CDR3 protein: CSVDLEGGGNEQFF. DNA of the CDR3: TGCAGCGTTGATCTGGAGGGTGGTGGGAATGAGCAGTTCTTC.

This clone was observed a single time. This chain joins TRBV2 and TRBJ2-7, with 9 nucleotides matching TRBD2. V shed 2 bases, J shed 4 bases, and the junction held 9 bases outside the gene matches. The CDR3 length is 16 residues. Germline V lookup: CDR1 SNHLY, CDR2 FYNNEI. The CDR3 sequence is CASSELGAGGEYEQYF. The CDR3 coding sequence is TGTGCCAGCAGTGAACTGGGCGCGGGAGGGGAGTACGAGCAGTACTTC.

V and J are TRBV21-1 and TRBJ2-7; TRBD2, the D gene given by the table, was not confirmed from the DNA. TRBV21-1 is a documented pseudogene. The CDR3 is 14 amino acids. CDR3 nucleotide sequence: TGTGCCCGCCGGCCCGGACTAGCGGGCCACGAGCAGTACTTC. This encodes CARRPGLAGHEQYF.

The rearrangement links TRBV28 to TRBJ2-1; D is unclear. Trimming stripped 1 base from V and 12 bases from J, with 16 bases between. Germline-derived CDR1 and CDR2 are MDHEN and SYDVKM. The CDR3 totals 14 residues. The CDR3 is CASSLLIRSAVQFF. In DNA form, the CDR3 reads TGTGCCAGCAGTTTATTAATACGGTCGGCGGTGCAGTTCTTC.

The rearrangement links TRBV5-4 to TRBJ2-3; 13 nucleotides match TRBD2. V dropped 4 bases and J dropped 2; count of bases not matched to a gene: 4. CDR3 length: 16 residues. Germline assignment: CDR1 SGHNT and CDR2 YYREEE (reference sequence). CDR3 loop: CASSVGLAGATDTQYF. The CDR3 coding sequence is TGTGCCAGCAGCGTCGGACTAGCGGGAGCCACAGATACGCAGTATTTT.

The V gene is TRBV5-1, the J gene TRBJ2-2; the match to TRBD2 covers 11 bases. V shed 4 bases, J shed 7 bases, and the junction held 12 bases outside the gene matches. The CDR3 is 17 residues long. From germline, CDR1 is SGHRS and CDR2 YFSETQ. DNA of the CDR3: TGCGCCAGCAGCCTCATAGCGGGAGGGCCCCAGGGCGGGGAGCTGTTTTTT. This encodes CASSLIAGGPQGGELFF. The full variable domain, completed using reference TRBV5-1 and TRBJ2-2, is KAGVTQTPRYLIKTRGQQVTLSCSPISGHRSVSWYQQTPGQGLQFLFEYFSETQRNKGNFPGRFSGRQFSNSRSEMNVSTLELGDSALYLCASSLIAGGPQGGELFFGEGSRLTVL.

This chain connects TRBV28 to TRBJ1-3, with 10 bases that match TRBD1. Germline-derived CDR1 and CDR2 are MDHEN and SYDVKM. With V trimmed by 5 bases and J by 6 bases, 4 bases remained unmatched. The CDR3 totals 14 residues. CDR3 in DNA: TGTGCCAGCAGTCCCGGGACAGGGGAAAACACCATATATTTT. Translating gives CASSPGTGENTIYF.

The rearrangement links TRBV6-5 to TRBJ1-1; TRBD1 might be the D (5 bases). V was clipped by 2 bases and J by 5 bases, with 15 bases between them. Germline V CDR1 and CDR2: MNHEY, SVGAGI. The CDR3 is 15 amino acids. The CDR3 DNA sequence: TGTGCCAGCAGTTACGGGGGGGGTGTAGGAACTGAAGCTTTCTTT. This gives the protein CASSYGGGVGTEAFF.

The chain couples TRBV9 to TRBJ1-2; TRBD1 agrees at 8 bases. V was pared by 4 bases and J by 8 bases, with 13 bases of the junction left unmatched. In germline, CDR1 is SGDLS, CDR2 YYNGEE. The CDR3 has 15 amino acids. CDR3 bases: TGTGCCAGCAGCCCCCTGGGACAGGTAGCTGGAGGCTACACCTTC. It translates to CASSPLGQVAGGYTF.

The chain is built from TRBV28 and TRBJ2-1; perhaps TRBD2 as D (5 bases). The CDR3 consists of 11 residues. The germline gives CDR1 MDHEN, CDR2 SYDVKM. V lost 6 bases, J lost 8 bases, and 8 bases lay in between. The CDR3 spells CASRDWDEQFF. The CDR3 nucleotides are TGTGCCAGCAGGGACTGGGATGAGCAGTTCTTC.

CDR3 sequence (DNA): TGTGCCAGCAGCTTAAGAGGGCCCCGCTCCTACAATGAGCAGTTCTTC. Its protein product is CASSLRGPRSYNEQFF. The rearrangement links TRBV7-2 to TRBJ2-1; D perhaps matches TRBD2 (5 bases). Germline CDR1 reads SGHTA; CDR2 reads FQGNSA. The CDR3 has 16 amino acids. Trimming removed 2 bases at V and 0 bases at J, with 11 bases between.

This clone was picked up one time. V usage is TRBV29-1 and J usage is TRBJ1-2; TRBD1 is a possible D gene (6 bases). This CDR3 comprises 13 residues. Germline V gene sequence: CDR1 SQVTM, CDR2 ANQGSEA. Deletions cut 4 bases from V and 5 bases from J, with 14 bases between. CDR3 in DNA: TGCAGCGTTGTCGCGGGGGGCTATTATGGCTACACCTTC. Residues: CSVVAGGYYGYTF.